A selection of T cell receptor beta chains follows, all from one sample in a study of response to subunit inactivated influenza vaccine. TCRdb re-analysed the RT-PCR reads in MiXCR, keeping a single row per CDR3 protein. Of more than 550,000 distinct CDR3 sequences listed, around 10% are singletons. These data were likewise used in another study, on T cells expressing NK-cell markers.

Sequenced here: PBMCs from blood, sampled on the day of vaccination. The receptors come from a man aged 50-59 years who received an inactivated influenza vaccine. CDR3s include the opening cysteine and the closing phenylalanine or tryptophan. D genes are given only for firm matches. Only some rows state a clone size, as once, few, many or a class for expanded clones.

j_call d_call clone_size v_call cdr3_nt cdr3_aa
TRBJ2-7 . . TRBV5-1 TGCGCCAGCAGCTTGGCCGGGCTTCACGAGCAGTACTTC CASSLAGLHEQYF
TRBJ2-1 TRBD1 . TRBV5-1 TGCGCCAGCAGCCCAGGTCCCGGGACAGGGGATAGTGAGCAGTTCTTC CASSPGPGTGDSEQFF
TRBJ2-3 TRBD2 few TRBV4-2 TGTGCCAGCAGCCAAGACGGGGGACTAGCGCTTGATACGCAGTATTTT CASSQDGGLALDTQYF
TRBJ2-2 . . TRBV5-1 TGCGCCAGCAGTATATTGACGGAGAACACCGGGGAGCTGTTTTTT CASSILTENTGELFF
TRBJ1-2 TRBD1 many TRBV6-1 TGTGCCAGCAGTGACGCCGGACAGGCGCCTAACTATGGCTACACCTTC CASSDAGQAPNYGYTF
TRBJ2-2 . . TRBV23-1 TGCGCCAGCAGTCAATGGGCCCCGCCTTGTTTTTCCGGGGAGCTGTTTTTT CASSQWAPPCFSGELFF
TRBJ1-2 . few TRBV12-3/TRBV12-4 TGTGCCAGCAGTTTAGGGGTCCAGGCCCATGGCTACACCTTC CASSLGVQAHGYTF
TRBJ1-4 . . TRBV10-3 TGTGCCATCAGTGATGGGGGAAAACTGTTTTTT CAISDGGKLFF
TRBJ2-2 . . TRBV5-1 TGCGCCAGCAGCGAGGGAGGCCCCGGGGAGCTGTTTTTT CASSEGGPGELFF
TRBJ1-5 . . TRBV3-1 TGTGCCAGCAGCCAAGGAGCAGGTGACCAGCCCCAGCATTTT CASSQGAGDQPQHF
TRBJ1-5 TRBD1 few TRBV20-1 TGCAGTGCTAGAGATCCAGGGGGCTATCAGCCCCAGCATTTT CSARDPGGYQPQHF
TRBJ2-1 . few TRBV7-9 TGTGCCAGCAGCTTACCTTTAGTGACCGGGGGCAATGAGCAGTTCTTC CASSLPLVTGGNEQFF
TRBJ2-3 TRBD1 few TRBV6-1 TGTGCCAGCAGTGAAGCCAGACAGGGTAGCACAGATACGCAGTATTTT CASSEARQGSTDTQYF
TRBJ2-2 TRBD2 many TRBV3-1 TGTGCCAGCAGTCCCCTGGGAGGGACCGGGGAGCTGTTTTTT CASSPLGGTGELFF
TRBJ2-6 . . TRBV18 TGTGCCAGCTCACCCCGCGGACAGTTAAGCTCTGGGGCCAACGTCCTGACTTTC CASSPRGQLSSGANVLTF
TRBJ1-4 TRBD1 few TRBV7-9 TGTGCCAGCAGCTTGTCACAGGGGAATGAAAAACTGTTTTTT CASSLSQGNEKLFF
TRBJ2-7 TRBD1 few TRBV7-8 TGTGCCAGCAGCTTAGTTGGGACAGTCTCCTACGAGCAGTACTTC CASSLVGTVSYEQYF